This T cell receptor (beta chain) was obtained from a study of control samples from healthy donors and cancer patients. Only in-frame clones appear in the TCRdb table, and some are missing; sequencing was by immunoSEQ multiplex PCR. The profile covers about 150,000 clones, with approximately 93% appearing a single time and 2.4% taken by the ten largest. The CDR3 runs to 17 residues. CDR1 is MGHDK and CDR2 is SYGVNS in the germline V gene. Germline trimming cut 1 base from V and 5 bases from J; bases unmatched to any gene: 6. This receptor was taken from a middle-aged man in good health. Sequenced input: blood. The chain recombines TRBV25-1 with TRBJ2-2; TRBD1 agrees at 11 bases. The CDR3 region is CASSESGTGGGTGELFF. The CDR3 DNA sequence: TGTGCCAGCAGTGAATCCGGGACAGGGGGGGGAACCGGGGAGCTGTTTTTT.